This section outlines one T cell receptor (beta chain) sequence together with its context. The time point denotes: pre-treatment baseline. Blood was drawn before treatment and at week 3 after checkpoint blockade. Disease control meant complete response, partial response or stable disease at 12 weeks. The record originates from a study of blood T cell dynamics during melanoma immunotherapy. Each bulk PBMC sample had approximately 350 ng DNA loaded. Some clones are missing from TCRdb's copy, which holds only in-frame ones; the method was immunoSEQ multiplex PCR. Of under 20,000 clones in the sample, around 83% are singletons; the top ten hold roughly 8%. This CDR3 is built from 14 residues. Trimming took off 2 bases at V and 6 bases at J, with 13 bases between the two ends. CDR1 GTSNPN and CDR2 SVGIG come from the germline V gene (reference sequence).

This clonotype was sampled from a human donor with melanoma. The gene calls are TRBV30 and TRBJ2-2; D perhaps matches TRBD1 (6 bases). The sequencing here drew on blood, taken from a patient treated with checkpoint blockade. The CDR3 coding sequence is TGTGCCTGGAGTCCTAACAGGGTAGCCGGGGAGCTGTTTTTT. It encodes CAWSPNRVAGELFF.